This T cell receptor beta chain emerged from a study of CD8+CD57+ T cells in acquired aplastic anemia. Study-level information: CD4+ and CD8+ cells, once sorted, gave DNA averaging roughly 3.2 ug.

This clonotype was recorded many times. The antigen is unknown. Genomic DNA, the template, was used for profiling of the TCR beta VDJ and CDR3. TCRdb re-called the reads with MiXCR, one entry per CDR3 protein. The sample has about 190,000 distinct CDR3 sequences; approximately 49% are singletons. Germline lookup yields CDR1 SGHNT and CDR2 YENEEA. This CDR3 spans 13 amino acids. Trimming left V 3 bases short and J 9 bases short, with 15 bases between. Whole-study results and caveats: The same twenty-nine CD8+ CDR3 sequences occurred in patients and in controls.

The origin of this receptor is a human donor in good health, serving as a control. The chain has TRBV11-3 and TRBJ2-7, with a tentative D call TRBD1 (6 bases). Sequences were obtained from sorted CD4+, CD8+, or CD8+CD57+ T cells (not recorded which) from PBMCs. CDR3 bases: TGTGCCAGCAGCTTGGACAGAAGCGCCGGGCAGTACTTC. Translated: CASSLDRSAGQYF.